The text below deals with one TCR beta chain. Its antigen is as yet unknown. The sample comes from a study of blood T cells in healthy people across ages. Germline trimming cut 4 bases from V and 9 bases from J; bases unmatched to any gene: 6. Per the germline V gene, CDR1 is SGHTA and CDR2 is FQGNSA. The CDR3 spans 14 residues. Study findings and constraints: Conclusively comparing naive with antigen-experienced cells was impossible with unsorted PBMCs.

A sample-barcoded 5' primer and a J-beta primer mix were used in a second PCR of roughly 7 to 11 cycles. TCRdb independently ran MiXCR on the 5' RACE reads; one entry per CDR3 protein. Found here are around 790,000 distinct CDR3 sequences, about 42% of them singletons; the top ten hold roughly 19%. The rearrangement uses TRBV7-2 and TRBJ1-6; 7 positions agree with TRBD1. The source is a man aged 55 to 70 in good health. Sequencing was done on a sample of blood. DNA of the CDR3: TGTGCCAGCAGCTCCCGGACAGGTGGTTCACCCCTCCACTTT. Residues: CASSSRTGGSPLHF.